A single sample gave rise to the 15 T cell receptor beta chains below, sequenced in a study of blood T cell repertoires in COVID-19. Here immunoSEQ multiplex PCR was the method, and the copy in TCRdb shows in-frame clones only, minus some. The sample has a few hundred thousand clones, around 84% seen once. Sequenced sample: peripheral blood. These receptors came from a man in his fifties or sixties with acute or convalescent COVID-19.

The V and J genes are TRBV5-1 and TRBJ2-3; 8 bases match TRBD2. The CDR3 runs 17 residues. Losses at the gene ends were 1 base for V and 0 bases for J; bases not matched to a gene: 7. Germline CDR1 and CDR2: SGHRS and YFSETQ. The CDR3 DNA is TGCGCCAGCAGCTTGTTAGGCGGGGGGCCCAGCACAGATACGCAGTATTTT. Protein: CASSLLGGGPSTDTQYF.

V is TRBV2 and J is TRBJ1-5; the D gene is possibly TRBD1 (5 bases). The CDR3 is made up of 18 amino acids. The V gene's germline CDR1 is SNHLY and CDR2 FYNNEI. The V and J ends lost 6 bases and 2 bases respectively, with 23 bases between them. The CDR3 DNA is TGTGCCAGCAGGGGGGGTTTTATCGGGGAGACAGGCAATCAGCCCCAGCATTTT. Protein: CASRGGFIGETGNQPQHF.

The chain is built from TRBV21-1 and TRBJ2-4; the table's D gene call, TRBD1, was not cross checked with the DNA. TRBV21-1 represents a pseudogene. The CDR3 covers 15 residues. The CDR3, as DNA: TGTGCCAGCAGCACAGGGGATAGGACCAAAAACATTCAGTACTTC. Amino acids: CASSTGDRTKNIQYF.

Only a few counts were recorded for this clone. The chain joins TRBV27 to TRBJ1-6; possibly TRBD1 for D (6 bases). Deletions cut 2 bases from V and 8 bases from J, with 10 bases between. There are 14 residues in the CDR3. CDR1 and CDR2 from the germline V gene are MNHEY and SMNVEV (reference sequence). The CDR3 region is CASSLGTLDSPLHF. The DNA for the CDR3 is TGTGCCAGCAGTTTAGGGACACTGGATTCACCCCTCCACTTT.

The rearrangement uses TRBV11-2 and TRBJ2-7; D is possibly TRBD2 (5 bases). There are 11 residues in the CDR3. Germline V CDR1 and CDR2: SGHAT, FQNNGV. V dropped 2 bases and J dropped 7 bases, with 6 bases sitting between them. CDR3 in DNA: TGTGCCAGCAGCTTATGGGAGGAGCAGTACTTC. It is translated as CASSLWEEQYF.

The CDR3 here is CASSSTGGADTQYF. CDR3 DNA sequence: TGTGCCAGCTCTTCTACAGGGGGAGCAGATACGCAGTATTTT. J is TRBJ2-3 and V is TRBV18, with TRBD1 identical over 8 bases. V lost 6 bases to trimming and J lost 4 bases; unmatched junction nucleotides: 6. The CDR3 is 14 amino acids. The germline V gene has CDR1 KGHSH and CDR2 LQKENI.

The chain carries TRBV7-2 and TRBJ2-7; no firm D call. This CDR3 is built from 14 residues. V lost 5 bases to trimming and J lost 3 bases, with 14 bases between them. CDR1 and CDR2 from the germline V gene are SGHTA and FQGNSA. The CDR3 region is CASSGLAGLYEQYF. CDR3 DNA sequence: TGTGCCAGCAGCGGGCTTGCTGGTCTCTACGAGCAGTACTTC. The full variable domain, in which reference TRBV7-2 and TRBJ2-7 provide the parts outside the CDR3, is GAGVSQSPSNKVTEKGKDVELRCDPISGHTALYWYRQSLGQGLEFLIYFQGNSAPDKSGLPSDRFSAERTGGSVSTLTIQRTQQEDSAVYLCASSGLAGLYEQYFGPGTRLTVT.

The genes are TRBV28 and TRBJ2-1, with 8 nucleotides matching TRBD2. J gave up 3 bases and V 4 bases, and 8 bases lay outside the gene matches. The germline V gene encodes CDR1 MDHEN and CDR2 SYDVKM. The CDR3 sequence is 16 residues long. CDR3 nucleotide sequence: TGTGCCAGCAGTTCCTCCGGGACTAGGCTCTACAATGAGCAGTTCTTC. This gives the protein CASSSSGTRLYNEQFF.

This clone was seen just once. The chain carries TRBV29-1 and TRBJ2-1; 10 bases map to TRBD2. This CDR3 has 14 residues. V was pared by 5 bases and J by 7 bases, with 8 bases of the junction left unmatched. Germline V lookup: CDR1 SQVTM, CDR2 ANQGSEA. The CDR3 nucleotides read TGCAGCGTTAGGACTAGCGGACAGTCTAATGAGCAGTTCTTC. The encoded protein is CSVRTSGQSNEQFF.

DNA for the CDR3: TGTGCCAGTAGTATACTCGGACAAGTCAATCAGCCCCAGCATTTT. Its translation is CASSILGQVNQPQHF. V is TRBV19 and J is TRBJ1-5; weak D call: TRBD1 (5 bases). CDR1 is LNHDA and CDR2 is SQIVND in the germline V gene (reference sequence). The CDR3 sequence is 15 residues long. V lost 2 bases, J lost 3 bases, and 11 bases lay in between.

The chain recombines TRBV28 with TRBJ1-2; no clear D gene. Germline CDR1 MDHEN, CDR2 SYDVKM. Trimming removed 6 bases at V and 0 bases at J, with 14 bases between. CDR3 length equals 15 residues. CDR3 sequence reads: CASSLRGRPNYGYTF. CDR3 nucleotide sequence: TGTGCCAGCAGCCTCCGCGGTCGGCCTAACTATGGCTACACCTTC.

The V and J genes are TRBV27 and TRBJ2-7, with TRBD1 matching 8 bases. CDR1 and CDR2 from the germline V gene are MNHEY and SMNVEV (reference sequence). The CDR3 totals 14 residues. With V trimmed by 6 bases and J by 0 bases, 4 bases remained unmatched. The CDR3 region is CASRWDRSSYEQYF. The CDR3 DNA follows: TGTGCCAGCAGATGGGACAGGAGCTCCTACGAGCAGTACTTC.

The chain joins TRBV7-3 to TRBJ2-3, with TRBD1 matching over 12 bases. The ends lost 5 bases at V and 3 bases at J; junction bases unmatched: 18. From germline, CDR1 is SGHTA and CDR2 FQGTGA. The CDR3 is 20 residues long. The CDR3: CASSLLGSGTGGPTTDTQYF. CDR3 nucleotides: TGTGCCAGCAGCCTGCTCGGATCCGGGACAGGGGGCCCCACGACAGATACGCAGTATTTT. The variable domain in full, completed from reference TRBV7-3 and TRBJ2-3, reads GAGVSQTPSNKVTEKGKYVELRCDPISGHTALYWYRQSLGQGPEFLIYFQGTGAADDSGLPNDRFFAVRPEGSVSTLKIQRTERGDSAVYLCASSLLGSGTGGPTTDTQYFGPGTRLTVL.

The V and J genes are TRBV7-9 and TRBJ2-5; 8 bases fit TRBD2. With 4 bases clipped from V and 2 bases from J, the junction kept 12 bases outside the gene matches. The germline V gene encodes CDR1 SEHNR and CDR2 FQNEAQ (reference sequence). The CDR3 loop spans 17 amino acids. CDR3 sequence (DNA): TGTGCCAGCAGCTCCCCAGCGGTAGGGACTAGACAAGAGACCCAGTACTTC. This gives the protein CASSSPAVGTRQETQYF.

The chain combines TRBV6-1 with TRBJ1-5; 7 positions match TRBD1. J was trimmed by 7 bases and V by 5 bases; bases with no gene match: 14. CDR1 MNHNS and CDR2 SASEGT come from the germline V gene. This CDR3 spans 16 amino acids. The CDR3 DNA reads TGTGCCAGCAGTCAAGACCCGCGACAGGGCCGACAGCCCCAGCATTTT. Its protein product is CASSQDPRQGRQPQHF.